This T cell receptor (beta chain) was identified in a study of cytomegalovirus exposure and HLA in healthy donors. Study observations and caveats: About 87% or about 30% of the time was how often most TCR beta V segments were productive, according to an earlier analysis. After further analysis at a later stage, under 20,000 TCR beta sequences were associated with HLA alleles at 0.05 false discovery rate. Across all donors, roughly uniform sequencing depth was an assumption of the presence/absence analyses.

The sample holds one count of this clone. Its antigen is not identified. PCR used 60 Vbeta primers and 13 Jbeta primers. Assay: immunoSEQ multiplex PCR; the TCRdb copy retains only in-frame clones and omits some. This table holds around 130,000 clones, around four fifths found once. Germline V gives CDR1 LNHDA, CDR2 SQIVND (reference sequence). CDR3 length equals 17 residues. The germline V and J ends were trimmed by 1 base and 0 bases, with 15 bases remaining between them. Donors counted as nominally healthy when sampled, yet unrecorded immune exposures were likely. V is TRBV19 and J is TRBJ1-2; TRBD1 is a possible D gene (5 bases). This TCR was sampled from a boy aged 10-17 years in good health and CMV-seronegative. Sequenced: PBMCs. DNA for the CDR3: TGTGCCAGTAGTATAGCGGCCGGGGGGACTACTAACTATGGCTACACCTTC. Amino acid sequence: CASSIAAGGTTNYGYTF. Full variable domain (missing parts from reference TRBV19 and TRBJ1-2): DGGITQSPKYLFRKEGQNVTLSCEQNLNHDAMYWYRQDPGQGLRLIYYSQIVNDFQKGDIAEGYSVSREKKESFPLTVTSAQKNPTAFYLCASSIAAGGTTNYGYTFGSGTRLTVV.